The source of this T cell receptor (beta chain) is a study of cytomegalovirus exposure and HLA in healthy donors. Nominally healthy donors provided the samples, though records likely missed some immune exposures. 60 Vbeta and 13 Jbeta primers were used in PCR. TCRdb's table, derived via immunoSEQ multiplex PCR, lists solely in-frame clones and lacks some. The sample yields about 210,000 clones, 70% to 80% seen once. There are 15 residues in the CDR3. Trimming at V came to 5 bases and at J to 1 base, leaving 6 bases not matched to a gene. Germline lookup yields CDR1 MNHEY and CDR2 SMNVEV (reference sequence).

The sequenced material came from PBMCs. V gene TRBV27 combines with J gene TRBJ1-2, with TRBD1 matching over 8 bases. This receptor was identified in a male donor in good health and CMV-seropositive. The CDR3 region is CASSLRDRLNYGYTF. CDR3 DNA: TGTGCCAGCAGTCTTAGGGACAGGCTTAACTATGGCTACACCTTC.